Below, one T cell receptor (beta chain) is given with its context. Its antigen is as yet unknown. The data derive from a study of shared clonotypes between healthy human individuals. Turning to the study itself: There were three CD4 naive, three CD4 memory, two CD8 naive and one CD8 memory plates per donor.

An assay was performed, and its level was deep. Each sorted subset replicate got 200 ng genomic DNA, 25,000 to 35,000 genomes. The method was immunoSEQ multiplex PCR; TCRdb's version includes in-frame clones alone and lacks a portion of them. The sample consists of about 2,100,000 clones, roughly 91% of them appearing once. CD45RO-negative, CCR7-selected cells formed the naive CD8 fraction, which excluded terminally differentiated effector memory CD45RA+ cells. Study-level results: Rarefaction demonstrated incomplete sorted-subset sequencing despite large depth.

This TCR derives from a man aged 18 to 29 in good health. Some clones in this sample may be carry-over from other donors' samples. Sequencing was carried out using naive CD8+ T cells from PBMCs.

The CDR3 coding sequence is TGTGCCAGCAGCTTAGGGGCGGGAGGTACCGGGGAGCTGTTTTTT. This codes for CASSLGAGGTGELFF. The rearrangement uses TRBV11-3 and TRBJ2-2; 8 bases fit TRBD2. Per the germline V gene, CDR1 is SGHNT and CDR2 is YENEEA. The CDR3 covers 15 residues. Trimming removed 1 base from V and 5 bases from J; junction bases left unmatched: 3.